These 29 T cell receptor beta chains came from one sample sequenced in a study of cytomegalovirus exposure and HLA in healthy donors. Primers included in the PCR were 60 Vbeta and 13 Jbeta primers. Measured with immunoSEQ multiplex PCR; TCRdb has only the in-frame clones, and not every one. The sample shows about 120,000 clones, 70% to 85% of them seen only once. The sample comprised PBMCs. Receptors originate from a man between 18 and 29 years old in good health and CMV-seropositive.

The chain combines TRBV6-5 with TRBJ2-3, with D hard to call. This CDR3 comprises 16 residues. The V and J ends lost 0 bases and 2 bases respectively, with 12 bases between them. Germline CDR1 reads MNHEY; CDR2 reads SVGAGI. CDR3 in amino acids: CASSYSSPRNTDTQYF. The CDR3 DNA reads TGTGCCAGCAGTTACTCGAGTCCCAGGAACACAGATACGCAGTATTTT.

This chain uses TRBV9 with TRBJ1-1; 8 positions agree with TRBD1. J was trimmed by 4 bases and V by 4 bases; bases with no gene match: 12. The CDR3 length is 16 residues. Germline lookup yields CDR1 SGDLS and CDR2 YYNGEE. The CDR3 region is CASSPHPDRVGTEAFF. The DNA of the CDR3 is TGTGCCAGCAGCCCACACCCGGACAGGGTGGGCACTGAAGCTTTCTTT.

The chain's CDR3 is CASSSKTGAYGYTF. The CDR3 bases are TGTGCCAGCAGCTCTAAGACAGGGGCCTATGGCTACACCTTC. The V and J genes are TRBV7-8 and TRBJ1-2; TRBD1 agrees at 8 bases. The CDR3 is 14 amino acids. V shed 4 bases, J shed 4 bases, and the junction held 5 bases outside the gene matches. In germline, CDR1 is SGHVS, CDR2 FQNEAQ.

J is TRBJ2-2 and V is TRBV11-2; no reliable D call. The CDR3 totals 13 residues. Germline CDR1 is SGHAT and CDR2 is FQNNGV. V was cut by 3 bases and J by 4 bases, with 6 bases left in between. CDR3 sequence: CASSFKLTGELFF. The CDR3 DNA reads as TGTGCCAGCAGCTTCAAACTCACCGGGGAGCTGTTTTTT.

CDR3 nucleotide sequence: TGCGCCAGCGGTCGGGGGGGAACCTACAATGAGCAGTTCTTC. Translated: CASGRGGTYNEQFF. The genes are TRBV5-1 and TRBJ2-1, with 8 bases that match TRBD2. The J segment lost 2 bases and the V segment lost 7 bases, leaving 5 bases of the junction unmatched. The CDR3 is 14 residues long. Germline values: CDR1 SGHRS, CDR2 YFSETQ.

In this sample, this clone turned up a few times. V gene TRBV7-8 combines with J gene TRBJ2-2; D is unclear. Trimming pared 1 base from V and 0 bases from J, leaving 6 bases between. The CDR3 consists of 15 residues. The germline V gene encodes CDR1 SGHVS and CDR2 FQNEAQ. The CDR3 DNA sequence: TGTGCCAGCAGCTTAGTATCCGCGAACACCGGGGAGCTGTTTTTT. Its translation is CASSLVSANTGELFF.

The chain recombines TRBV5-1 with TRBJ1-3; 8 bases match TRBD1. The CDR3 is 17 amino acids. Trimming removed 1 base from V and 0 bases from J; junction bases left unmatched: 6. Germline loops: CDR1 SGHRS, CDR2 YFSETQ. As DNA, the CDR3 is TGCGCCAGCAGCTTGCTCCAGACAGGGGACTCTGGAAACACCATATATTTT. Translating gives CASSLLQTGDSGNTIYF.

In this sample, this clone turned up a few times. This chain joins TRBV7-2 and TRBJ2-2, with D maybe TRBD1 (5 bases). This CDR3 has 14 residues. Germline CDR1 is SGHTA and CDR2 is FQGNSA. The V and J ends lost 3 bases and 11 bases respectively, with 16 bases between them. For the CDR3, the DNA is TGTGCCAGCAGCTTGCAGGGCTTAATAAGCGAGCTGTTTTTT. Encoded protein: CASSLQGLISELFF.

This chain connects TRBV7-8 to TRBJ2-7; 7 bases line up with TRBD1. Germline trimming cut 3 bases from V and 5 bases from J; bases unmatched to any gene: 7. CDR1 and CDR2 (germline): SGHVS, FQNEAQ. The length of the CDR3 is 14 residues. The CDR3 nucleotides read TGTGCCAGCAGCTTGACAGGGTCCAGCGACGAGCAGTACTTC. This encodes CASSLTGSSDEQYF.

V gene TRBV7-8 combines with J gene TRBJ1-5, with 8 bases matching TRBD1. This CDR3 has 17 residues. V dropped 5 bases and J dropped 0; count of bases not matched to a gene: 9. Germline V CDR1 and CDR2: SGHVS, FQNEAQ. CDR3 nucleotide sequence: TGTGCCAGCAGCCCCCGGGACAGGTCTTATAGCAATCAGCCCCAGCATTTT. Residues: CASSPRDRSYSNQPQHF. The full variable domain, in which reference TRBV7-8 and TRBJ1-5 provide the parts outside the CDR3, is GAGVSQSPRYKVAKRGQDVALRCDPISGHVSLFWYQQALGQGPEFLTYFQNEAQLDKSGLPSDRFFAERPEGSVSTLKIQRTQQEDSAVYLCASSPRDRSYSNQPQHFGDGTRLSIL.

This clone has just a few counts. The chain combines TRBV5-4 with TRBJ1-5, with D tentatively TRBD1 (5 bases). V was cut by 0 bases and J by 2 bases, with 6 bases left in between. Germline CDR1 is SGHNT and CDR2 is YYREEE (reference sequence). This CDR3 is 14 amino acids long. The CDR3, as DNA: TGTGCCAGCAGCTTGGGGGGGGGCAATCAGCCCCAGCATTTT. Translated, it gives CASSLGGGNQPQHF.

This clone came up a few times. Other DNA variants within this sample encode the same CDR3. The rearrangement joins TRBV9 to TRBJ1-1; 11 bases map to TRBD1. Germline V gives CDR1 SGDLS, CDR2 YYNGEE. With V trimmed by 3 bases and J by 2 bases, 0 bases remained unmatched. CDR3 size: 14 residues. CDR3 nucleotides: TGTGCCAGCAGCGGGACAGGGGGCAACACTGAAGCTTTCTTT. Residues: CASSGTGGNTEAFF.

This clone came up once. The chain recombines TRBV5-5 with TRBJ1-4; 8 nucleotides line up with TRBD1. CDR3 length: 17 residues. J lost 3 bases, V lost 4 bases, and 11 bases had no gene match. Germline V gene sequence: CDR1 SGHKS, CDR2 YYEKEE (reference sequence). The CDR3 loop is CASSTGQGRVSNEKLFF. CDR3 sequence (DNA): TGTGCCAGCAGCACAGGACAGGGACGGGTCTCTAATGAAAAACTGTTTTTT.

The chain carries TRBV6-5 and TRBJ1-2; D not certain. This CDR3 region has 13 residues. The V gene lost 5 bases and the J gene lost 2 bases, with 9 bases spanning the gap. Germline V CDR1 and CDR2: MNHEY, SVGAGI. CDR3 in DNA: TGTGCCAGCAGTCCCGACGGGAACTATGGCTACACCTTC. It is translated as CASSPDGNYGYTF.

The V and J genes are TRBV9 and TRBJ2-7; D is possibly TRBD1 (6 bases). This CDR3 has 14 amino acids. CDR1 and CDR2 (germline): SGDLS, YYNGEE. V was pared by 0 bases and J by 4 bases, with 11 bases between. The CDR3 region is CASSVEQGGYEQYF. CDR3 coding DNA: TGTGCCAGCAGCGTAGAACAGGGTGGGTACGAGCAGTACTTC.

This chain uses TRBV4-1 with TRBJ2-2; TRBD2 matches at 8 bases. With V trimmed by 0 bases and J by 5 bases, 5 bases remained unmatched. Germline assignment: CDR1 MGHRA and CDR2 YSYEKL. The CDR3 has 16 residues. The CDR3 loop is CASSQDSGDLTGELFF. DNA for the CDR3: TGCGCCAGCAGCCAAGATAGCGGGGATTTAACCGGGGAGCTGTTTTTT.

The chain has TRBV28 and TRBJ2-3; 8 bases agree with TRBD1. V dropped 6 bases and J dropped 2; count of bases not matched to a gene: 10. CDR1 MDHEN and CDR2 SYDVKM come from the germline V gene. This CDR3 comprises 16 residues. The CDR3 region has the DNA TGTGCCAGCAGCCCCAGGACAGGGCCATCCACAGATACGCAGTATTTT. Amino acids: CASSPRTGPSTDTQYF.

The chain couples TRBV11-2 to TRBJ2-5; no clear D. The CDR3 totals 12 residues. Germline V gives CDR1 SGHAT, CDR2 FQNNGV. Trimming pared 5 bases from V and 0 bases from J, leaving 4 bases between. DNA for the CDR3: TGTGCCAGCAGCCGGGACCAAGAGACCCAGTACTTC. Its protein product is CASSRDQETQYF.

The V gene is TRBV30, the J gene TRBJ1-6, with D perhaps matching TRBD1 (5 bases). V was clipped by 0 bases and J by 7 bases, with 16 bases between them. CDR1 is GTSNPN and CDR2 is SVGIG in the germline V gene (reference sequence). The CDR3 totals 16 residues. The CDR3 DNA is TGTGCCTGGAGTGTAAGAAGGGCAGGGAGGAATTCACCCCTCCACTTT. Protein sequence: CAWSVRRAGRNSPLHF.

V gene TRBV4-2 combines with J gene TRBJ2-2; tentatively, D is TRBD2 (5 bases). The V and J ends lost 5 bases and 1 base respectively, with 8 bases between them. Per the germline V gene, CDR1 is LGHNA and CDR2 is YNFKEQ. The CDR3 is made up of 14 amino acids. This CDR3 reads CASSKDWNTGELFF. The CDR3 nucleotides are TGTGCCAGCAGCAAGGACTGGAACACCGGGGAGCTGTTTTTT.

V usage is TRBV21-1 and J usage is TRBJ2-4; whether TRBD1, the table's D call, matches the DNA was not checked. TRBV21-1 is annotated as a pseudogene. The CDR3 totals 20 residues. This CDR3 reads CASSRRGRGTGSYPKNIQYF. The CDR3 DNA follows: TGTGCCAGCAGCAGGCGAGGCAGGGGTACAGGGAGCTATCCCAAAAACATTCAGTACTTC.

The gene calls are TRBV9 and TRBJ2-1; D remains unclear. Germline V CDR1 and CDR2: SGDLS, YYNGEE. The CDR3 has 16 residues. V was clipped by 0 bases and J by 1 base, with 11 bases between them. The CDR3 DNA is TGTGCCAGCAGCGTAGCTGCAGGATTGTCCTACAATGAGCAGTTCTTC. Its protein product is CASSVAAGLSYNEQFF.

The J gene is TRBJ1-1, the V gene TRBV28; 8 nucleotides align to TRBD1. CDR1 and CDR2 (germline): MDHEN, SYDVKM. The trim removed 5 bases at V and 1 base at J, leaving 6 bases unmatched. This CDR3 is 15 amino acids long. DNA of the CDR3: TGTGCCAGCAGTCTTACAGGGGGAGGGAACACTGAAGCTTTCTTT. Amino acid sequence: CASSLTGGGNTEAFF. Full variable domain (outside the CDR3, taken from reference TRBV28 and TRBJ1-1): DVKVTQSSRYLVKRTGEKVFLECVQDMDHENMFWYRQDPGLGLRLIYFSYDVKMKEKGDIPEGYSVSREKKERFSLILESASTNQTSMYLCASSLTGGGNTEAFFGQGTRLTVV.

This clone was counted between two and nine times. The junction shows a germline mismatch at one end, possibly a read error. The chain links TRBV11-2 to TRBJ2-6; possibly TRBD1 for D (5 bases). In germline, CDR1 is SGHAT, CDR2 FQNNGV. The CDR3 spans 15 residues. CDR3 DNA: TGTGCCAGCAGCTTAGTTTCCTCTGGGGCCAACGGCCTGACTTTC. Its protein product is CASSLVSSGANGLTF.

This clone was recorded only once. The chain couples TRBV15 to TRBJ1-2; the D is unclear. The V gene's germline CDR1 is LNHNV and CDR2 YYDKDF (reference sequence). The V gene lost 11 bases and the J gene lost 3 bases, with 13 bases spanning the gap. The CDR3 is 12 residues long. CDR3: CAVSLRDYGYTF. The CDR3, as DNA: TGTGCCGTGTCACTGAGGGACTATGGCTACACCTTC. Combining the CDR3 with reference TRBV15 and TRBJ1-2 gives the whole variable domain DAMVIQNPRYQVTQFGKPVTLSCSQTLNHNVMYWYQQKSSQAPKLLFHYYDKDFNNEADTPDNFQSRRPNTSFCFLDIRSPGLGDTAMYLCAVSLRDYGYTFGSGTRLTVV.

The CDR3 bases are TGCGCCAGCAGCCCCGTAGTCGGGGGGGGCTACACCTTC. This translates into CASSPVVGGGYTF. The chain is built from TRBV10-1 and TRBJ1-2, with D possibly matching TRBD1 (5 bases). Germline lookup yields CDR1 WNHNN and CDR2 SYGVQD (reference sequence). Trimming stripped 6 bases from V and 8 bases from J, with 16 bases between. The CDR3 consists of 13 residues.

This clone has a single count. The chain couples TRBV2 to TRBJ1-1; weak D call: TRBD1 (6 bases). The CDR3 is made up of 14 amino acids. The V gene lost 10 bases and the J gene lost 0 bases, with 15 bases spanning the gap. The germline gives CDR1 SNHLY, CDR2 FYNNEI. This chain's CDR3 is CATLGGQMNTEAFF. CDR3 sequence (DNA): TGTGCCACCCTTGGGGGACAAATGAACACTGAAGCTTTCTTT.

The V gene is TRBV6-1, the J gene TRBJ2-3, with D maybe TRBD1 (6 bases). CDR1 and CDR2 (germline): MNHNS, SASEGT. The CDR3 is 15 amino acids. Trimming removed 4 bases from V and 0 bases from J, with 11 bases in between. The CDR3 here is CASSVRTVSTDTQYF. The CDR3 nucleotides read TGTGCCAGCAGTGTAAGGACAGTTAGCACAGATACGCAGTATTTT.

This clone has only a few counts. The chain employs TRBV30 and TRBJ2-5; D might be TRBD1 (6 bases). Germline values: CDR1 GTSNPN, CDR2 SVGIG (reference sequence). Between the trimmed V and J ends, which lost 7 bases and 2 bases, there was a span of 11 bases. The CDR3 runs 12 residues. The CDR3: CAYLQGQETQYF. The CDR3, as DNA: TGTGCCTATTTACAGGGTCAAGAGACCCAGTACTTC. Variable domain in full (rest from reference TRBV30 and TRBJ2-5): SQTIHQWPATLVQPVGSPLSLECTVEGTSNPNLYWYRQAAGRGLQLLFYSVGIGQISSEVPQNLSASRPQDRQFILSSKKLLLSDSGFYLCAYLQGQETQYFGPGTRLLVL.